The clone carrying this T cell receptor beta chain was seen repeatedly, ten times or more. The CDR3 runs to 15 residues. Deletions cut 5 bases from V and 7 bases from J, with 20 bases between. From germline, CDR1 is ENHRY and CDR2 SYGVKD. The authors' processing: Clinicopathological groups of papillary thyroid cancer showed CDR3 differences that were used to build a distant-metastasis classifier. With MiXCR, TCRdb reprocessed the PCR reads. The V and J calls, along with clone size, are taken from TCRdb and not from the paper's own processing. The sample contains around 12,000 clones, about 12% of which appear only once. These data originate in a study of metastatic and nonmetastatic thyroid tumors. Study-wide context: Across peripheral blood and tumor or nodule tissue samples taken from malignant and benign thyroid patients, the repertoires were compared with one another.

Thyroid surgery was performed in patients who had received no treatment beforehand. Sequencing input: blood. The chain links TRBV10-3 to TRBJ1-2; weak D call: TRBD1 (6 bases). The receptor comes from a female donor with papillary thyroid cancer or a benign thyroid nodule (not recorded which). Some clones in this sample may be carry-over from other donors' samples. The CDR3 nucleotides read TGTGCCATCAGTCCCTCAGGGGTGACCCTTTCTGGCTACACCTTC. This translates into CAISPSGVTLSGYTF.